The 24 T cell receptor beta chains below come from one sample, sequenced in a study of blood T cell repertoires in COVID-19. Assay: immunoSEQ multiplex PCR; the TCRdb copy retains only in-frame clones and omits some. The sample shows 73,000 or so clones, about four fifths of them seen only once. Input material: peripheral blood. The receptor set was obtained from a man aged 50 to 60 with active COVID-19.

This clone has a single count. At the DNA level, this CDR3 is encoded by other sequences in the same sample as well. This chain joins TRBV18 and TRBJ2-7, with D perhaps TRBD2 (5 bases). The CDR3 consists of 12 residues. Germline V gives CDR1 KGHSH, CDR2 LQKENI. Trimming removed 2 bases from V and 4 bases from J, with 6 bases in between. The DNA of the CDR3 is TGTGCCAGCTCACCAGGAGGTTACGAGCAGTACTTC. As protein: CASSPGGYEQYF.

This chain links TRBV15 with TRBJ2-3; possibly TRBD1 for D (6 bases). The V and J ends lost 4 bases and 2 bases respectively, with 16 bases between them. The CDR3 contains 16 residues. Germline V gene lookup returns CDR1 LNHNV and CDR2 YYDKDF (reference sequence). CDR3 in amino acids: CATSINRDTNTDTQYF. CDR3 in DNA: TGTGCCACCAGCATCAACCGGGACACAAACACAGATACGCAGTATTTT.

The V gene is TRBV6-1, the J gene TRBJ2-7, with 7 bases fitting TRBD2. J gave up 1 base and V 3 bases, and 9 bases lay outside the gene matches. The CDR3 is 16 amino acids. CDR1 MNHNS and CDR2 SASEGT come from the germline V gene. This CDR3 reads CASSEPLRGGSYEQYF. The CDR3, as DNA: TGTGCCAGCAGTGAGCCTCTACGCGGGGGTTCCTACGAGCAGTACTTC.

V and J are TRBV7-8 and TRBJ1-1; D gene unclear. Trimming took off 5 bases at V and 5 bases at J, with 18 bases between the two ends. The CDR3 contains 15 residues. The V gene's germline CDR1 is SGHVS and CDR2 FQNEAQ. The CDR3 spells CASSLRREFSTEAFF. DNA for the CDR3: TGTGCCAGCAGCCTCCGGAGGGAGTTCTCGACTGAAGCTTTCTTT.

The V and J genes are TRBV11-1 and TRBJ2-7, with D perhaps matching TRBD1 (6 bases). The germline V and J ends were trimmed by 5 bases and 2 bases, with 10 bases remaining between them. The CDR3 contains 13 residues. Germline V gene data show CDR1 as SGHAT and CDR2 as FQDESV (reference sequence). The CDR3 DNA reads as TGTGCCAGCAGCGAAAACAGGGCCTACGAGCAGTACTTC. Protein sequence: CASSENRAYEQYF.

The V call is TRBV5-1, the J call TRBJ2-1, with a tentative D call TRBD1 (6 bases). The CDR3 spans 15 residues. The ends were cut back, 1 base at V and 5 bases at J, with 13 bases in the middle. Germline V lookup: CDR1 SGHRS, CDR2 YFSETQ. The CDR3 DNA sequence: TGCGCCAGCAGCTTGTTCGGGACACTAGACAATGAGCAGTTCTTC. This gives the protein CASSLFGTLDNEQFF.

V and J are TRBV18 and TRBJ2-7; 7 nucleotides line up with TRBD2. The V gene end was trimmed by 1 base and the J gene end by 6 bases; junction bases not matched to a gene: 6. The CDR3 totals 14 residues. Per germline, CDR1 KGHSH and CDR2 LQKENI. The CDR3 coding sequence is TGTGCCAGCTCACCACGGGGAGGGGTAGGCGAGCAGTACTTC. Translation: CASSPRGGVGEQYF.

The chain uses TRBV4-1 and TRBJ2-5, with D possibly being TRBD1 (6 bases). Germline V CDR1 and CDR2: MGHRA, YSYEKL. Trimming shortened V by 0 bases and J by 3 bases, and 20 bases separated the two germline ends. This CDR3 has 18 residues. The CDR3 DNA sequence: TGCGCCAGCAGCCAAGAAAGGGGGATGTTGGGGTACGAAGAGACCCAGTACTTC. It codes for CASSQERGMLGYEETQYF.

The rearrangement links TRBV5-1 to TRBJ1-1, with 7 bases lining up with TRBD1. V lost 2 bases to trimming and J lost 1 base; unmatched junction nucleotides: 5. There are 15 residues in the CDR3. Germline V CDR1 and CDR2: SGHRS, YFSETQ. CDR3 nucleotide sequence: TGCGCCAGCAGCTTAGAACAGGGGAAGAACACTGAAGCTTTCTTT. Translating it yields CASSLEQGKNTEAFF.

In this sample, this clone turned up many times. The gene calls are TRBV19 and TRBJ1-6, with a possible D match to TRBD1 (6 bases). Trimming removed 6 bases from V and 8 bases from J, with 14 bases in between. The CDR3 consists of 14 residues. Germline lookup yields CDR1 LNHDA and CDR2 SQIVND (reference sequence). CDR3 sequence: CASSFRTDHSPLHF. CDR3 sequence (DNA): TGTGCCAGTAGCTTTAGGACAGACCATTCACCCCTCCACTTT.

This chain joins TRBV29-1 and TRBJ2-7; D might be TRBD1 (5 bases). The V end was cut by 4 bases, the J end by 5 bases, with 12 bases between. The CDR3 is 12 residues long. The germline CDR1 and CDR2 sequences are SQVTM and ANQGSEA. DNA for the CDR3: TGCAGCGTTGTCCCAGGGTCCCACGAGCAGTACTTC. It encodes CSVVPGSHEQYF.

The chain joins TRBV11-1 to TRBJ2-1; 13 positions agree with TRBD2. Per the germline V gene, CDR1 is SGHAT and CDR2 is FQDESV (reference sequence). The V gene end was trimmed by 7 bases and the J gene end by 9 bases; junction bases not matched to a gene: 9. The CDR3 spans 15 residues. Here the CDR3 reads CASKLAGGPWGEQFF. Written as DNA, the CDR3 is TGTGCCAGCAAACTAGCGGGAGGGCCGTGGGGTGAGCAGTTCTTC.

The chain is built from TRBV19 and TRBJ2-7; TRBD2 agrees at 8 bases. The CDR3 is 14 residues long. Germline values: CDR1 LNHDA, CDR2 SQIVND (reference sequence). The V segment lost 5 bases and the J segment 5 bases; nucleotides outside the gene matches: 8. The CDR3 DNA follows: TGTGCCAGTAGTGGATGGACTAGCACCCACGAGCAGTACTTC. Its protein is CASSGWTSTHEQYF.

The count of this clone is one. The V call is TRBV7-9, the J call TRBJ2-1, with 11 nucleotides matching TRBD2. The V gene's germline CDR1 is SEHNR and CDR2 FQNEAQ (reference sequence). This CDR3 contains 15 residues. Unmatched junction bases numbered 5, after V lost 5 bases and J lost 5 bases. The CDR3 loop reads CASSLEGLADNEQFF. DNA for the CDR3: TGTGCCAGCAGCCTAGAGGGACTAGCGGACAATGAGCAGTTCTTC.

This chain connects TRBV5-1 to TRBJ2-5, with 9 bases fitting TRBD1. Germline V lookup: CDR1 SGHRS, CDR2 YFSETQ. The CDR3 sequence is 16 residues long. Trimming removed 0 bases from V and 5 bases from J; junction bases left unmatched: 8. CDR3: CASSLDGDRVRETQYF. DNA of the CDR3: TGCGCCAGCAGCTTGGACGGGGACAGGGTCAGGGAGACCCAGTACTTC.

CDR3 in DNA: TGTGCCAGCAGCCAAACAGGGGGCGGCTACACCTTC. It translates to CASSQTGGGYTF. The chain links TRBV3-1 (or the pseudogene TRBV3-2) to TRBJ1-2; 9 bases agree with TRBD1. Trimming cost V 2 bases and J 8 bases; bases outside gene matches: 0. Germline CDR1 reads LGHDT; CDR2 reads YNNKEL (reference sequence). The CDR3 is 12 residues long.

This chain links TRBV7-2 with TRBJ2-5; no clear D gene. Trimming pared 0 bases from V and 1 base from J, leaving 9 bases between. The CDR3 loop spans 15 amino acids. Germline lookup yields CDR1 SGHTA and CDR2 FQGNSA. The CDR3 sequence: CASSLATARQETQYF. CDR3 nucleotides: TGTGCCAGCAGCTTAGCCACAGCCCGCCAAGAGACCCAGTACTTC.

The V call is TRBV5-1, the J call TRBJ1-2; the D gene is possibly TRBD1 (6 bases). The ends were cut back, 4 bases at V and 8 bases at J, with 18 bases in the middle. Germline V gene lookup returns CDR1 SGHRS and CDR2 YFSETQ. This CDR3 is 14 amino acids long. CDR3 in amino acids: CASSINNRASGYTF. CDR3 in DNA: TGCGCCAGCAGCATAAACAACAGGGCAAGCGGCTACACCTTC.

The CDR3 DNA sequence: TGTGCCACCAGCAGAGATAGGGCGGGAGGTGTGACCCAGTACTTC. It encodes CATSRDRAGGVTQYF. The chain has TRBV15 and TRBJ2-5; 8 nucleotides line up with TRBD2. CDR3 length: 15 amino acids. V shed 0 bases and J 7 bases; nucleotides not matched to a gene: 7. CDR1 LNHNV and CDR2 YYDKDF come from the germline V gene (reference sequence). Using reference TRBV15 and TRBJ2-5 for the parts outside the CDR3, the full variable domain is DAMVIQNPRYQVTQFGKPVTLSCSQTLNHNVMYWYQQKSSQAPKLLFHYYDKDFNNEADTPDNFQSRRPNTSFCFLDIRSPGLGDTAMYLCATSRDRAGGVTQYFGPGTRLLVL.

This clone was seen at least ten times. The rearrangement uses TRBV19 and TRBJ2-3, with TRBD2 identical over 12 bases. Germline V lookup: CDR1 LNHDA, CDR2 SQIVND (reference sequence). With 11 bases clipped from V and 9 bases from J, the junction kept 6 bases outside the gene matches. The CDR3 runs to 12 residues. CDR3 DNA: TGTGCCTCCAGACTAGCGGGAGAAACGCAGTATTTT. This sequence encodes CASRLAGETQYF.

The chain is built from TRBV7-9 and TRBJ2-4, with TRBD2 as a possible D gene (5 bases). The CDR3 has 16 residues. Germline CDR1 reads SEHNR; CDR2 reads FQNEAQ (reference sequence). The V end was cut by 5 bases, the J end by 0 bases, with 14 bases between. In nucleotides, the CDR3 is TGTGCCAGCAGCGGAGGACCCGCTCTAGCCAAAAACATTCAGTACTTC. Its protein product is CASSGGPALAKNIQYF.

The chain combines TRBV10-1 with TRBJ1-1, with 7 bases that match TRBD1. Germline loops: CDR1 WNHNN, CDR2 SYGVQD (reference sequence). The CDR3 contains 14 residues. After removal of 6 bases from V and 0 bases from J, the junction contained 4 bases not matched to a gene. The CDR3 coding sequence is TGCGCCAGCAGGGAGGACAGGTTGAACACTGAAGCTTTCTTT. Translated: CASREDRLNTEAFF.

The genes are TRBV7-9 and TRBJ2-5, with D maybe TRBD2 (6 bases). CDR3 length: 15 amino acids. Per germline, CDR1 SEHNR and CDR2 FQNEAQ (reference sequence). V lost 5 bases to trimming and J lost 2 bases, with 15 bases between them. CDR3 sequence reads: CASSPPAGRQETQYF. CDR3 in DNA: TGTGCCAGCAGCCCCCCAGCAGGGAGGCAAGAGACCCAGTACTTC.

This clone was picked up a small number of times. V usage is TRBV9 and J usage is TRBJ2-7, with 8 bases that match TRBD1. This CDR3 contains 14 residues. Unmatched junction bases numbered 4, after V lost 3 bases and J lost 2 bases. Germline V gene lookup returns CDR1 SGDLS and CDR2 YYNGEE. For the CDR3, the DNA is TGTGCCAGCAGCGCGGGACAGGATACCTACGAGCAGTACTTC. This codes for CASSAGQDTYEQYF.